The source of this T cell receptor (beta chain) is a study of CD8+ T cells in alopecia areata. At the level of the study: The drug, oral tofacitinib, was given to treated patients at 5 to 10 mg twice daily. A 6-month off-drug phase came after tofacitinib, which had lasted 6 to 18 months.

Points from the study as a whole: Clarity of TCR sharing across patients fell short of that in mice, possibly HLA-related. Especially in alopecia totalis/universalis, lesional scalp showed greater clonality than normal scalp did.

Concerning this clone: No antigen is known for it.

Once RNA had been extracted, it was reverse transcribed into cDNA to act as the sequencing template. Assay: immunoSEQ multiplex PCR; the TCRdb copy retains only in-frame clones and omits some. Among about 70,000 clones listed, 45% to 50% were seen once. The CDR3 length is 13 residues. Germline V lookup: CDR1 SQVTM, CDR2 ANQGSEA. V was cut by 4 bases and J by 4 bases, with 12 bases left in between. The receptor was isolated from a human donor with alopecia areata. The sample consisted of CD8+ T cells sorted from blood, taken at week 0. V usage is TRBV29-1 and J usage is TRBJ2-3, with a tentative D call TRBD2 (6 bases). In DNA form, the CDR3 reads TGCAGCGTTGGGGGAGGACTCCCAGATACGCAGTATTTT. It specifies CSVGGGLPDTQYF.